Following are 7 T cell receptor beta chains from one sample sequenced in a study of neoadjuvant anti-PD-1 for oral cavity cancer. Time point specified: after neoadjuvant nivolumab, at surgical resection. Here immunoSEQ multiplex PCR was the method, and the copy in TCRdb shows in-frame clones only, minus some. This sample yields over 65,000 clones, of which about 88% are seen a single time; about 3.7% belongs to the top ten. This sample comprised PBMCs, obtained after nivolumab (anti-PD-1) treatment. The receptors were sampled from a person between 40 and 85 years old with oral cavity squamous cell carcinoma.

This rearrangement joins TRBV20-1 to TRBJ2-7; D is undetermined. This CDR3 spans 11 amino acids. The germline CDR1 and CDR2 sequences are DFQATT and SNEGSKA (reference sequence). V lost 4 bases, J lost 2 bases, and 6 bases lay in between. CDR3 coding DNA: TGCAGTGCTATAAGTGCCTACGAGCAGTACTTC. This translates into CSAISAYEQYF.

The chain employs TRBV28 and TRBJ1-2; 12 nucleotides agree with TRBD1. The CDR3 loop spans 15 amino acids. V lost 4 bases, J lost 7 bases, and 7 bases stayed unmatched. Germline CDR1 and CDR2: MDHEN and SYDVKM. The CDR3 DNA follows: TGTGCCAGCAGTTCCTCGGGACAGGGGGCTAGTGGCTACACCTTC. It specifies CASSSSGQGASGYTF.

The chain couples TRBV5-1 to TRBJ2-1, with unresolved D. The V end was cut by 0 bases, the J end by 7 bases, with 8 bases between. This CDR3 is built from 13 residues. CDR1 is SGHRS and CDR2 is YFSETQ in the germline V gene. This CDR3 is CASSLAVGNEQFF. The DNA for the CDR3 is TGCGCCAGCAGCTTGGCCGTGGGAAATGAGCAGTTCTTC.

The chain employs TRBV9 and TRBJ2-1; 14 bases are a match to TRBD2. The germline CDR1 and CDR2 sequences are SGDLS and YYNGEE. The J segment lost 10 bases and the V segment lost 4 bases, leaving 7 bases of the junction unmatched. The CDR3 length is 15 residues. CDR3 residues: CASSLGLAGGEEQFF. As DNA, the CDR3 is TGTGCCAGCAGCCTCGGACTAGCGGGAGGAGAAGAGCAGTTCTTC. The full variable domain, its missing parts supplied by reference TRBV9 and TRBJ2-1, is DSGVTQTPKHLITATGQRVTLRCSPRSGDLSVYWYQQSLDQGLQFLIQYYNGEERAKGNILERFSAQQFPDLHSELNLSSLELGDSALYFCASSLGLAGGEEQFFGPGTRLTVL.

This clone was observed a handful of times. The chain joins TRBV28 to TRBJ1-1, with TRBD1 matching 9 bases. The CDR3 runs 14 residues. CDR1 MDHEN and CDR2 SYDVKM come from the germline V gene. Trimming at V came to 3 bases and at J to 4 bases, leaving 3 bases not matched to a gene. CDR3 nucleotides: TGTGCCAGCAGTTTGGGGGACAGGGTCACTGAAGCTTTCTTT. Its protein is CASSLGDRVTEAFF. Full variable domain (rest looked up from reference TRBV28 and TRBJ1-1): DVKVTQSSRYLVKRTGEKVFLECVQDMDHENMFWYRQDPGLGLRLIYFSYDVKMKEKGDIPEGYSVSREKKERFSLILESASTNQTSMYLCASSLGDRVTEAFFGQGTRLTVV.

The chain joins TRBV7-8 to TRBJ2-3; 7 bases map to TRBD2. Germline V gives CDR1 SGHVS, CDR2 FQNEAQ. The CDR3 sequence is 16 residues long. V trimming: 5 bases; J trimming: 1 base; junction bases outside the gene matches: 9. CDR3: CASSIYAGDGTDTQYF. The CDR3 DNA sequence: TGTGCCAGCAGCATCTACGCGGGGGACGGCACAGATACGCAGTATTTT.

CDR3 sequence: CASTRDRVNTGELFF. DNA of the CDR3: TGTGCCAGCACCAGAGACAGGGTCAACACCGGGGAGCTGTTTTTT. The chain employs TRBV6-5 and TRBJ2-2; 7 nucleotides match TRBD1. Germline V gene data show CDR1 as MNHEY and CDR2 as SVGAGI. V lost 7 bases to trimming and J lost 2 bases; unmatched junction nucleotides: 7. The CDR3 covers 15 residues.